The 30 T cell receptor beta chains below were found in one sample sequenced in a study of T cells in Graves' hyperthyroidism and ophthalmopathy. Amplification of TCR beta CDR3 regions was performed using RNA transcripts as template. Using the HTBI primer set, a first-round RT-PCR was run on the TCR CDR3. TCRdb ran MiXCR on the multiplex PCR reads and lists one entry per CDR3 protein. The data contain about 400,000 distinct CDR3 sequences, 11% to 15% of them singletons. Sequenced input: blood. These TCRs come from a man aged 45-65 years with Graves' ophthalmopathy.

A note on this clonotype: This sequence may be a read error, since a much larger clone differs from it by one base. V usage is TRBV12-3 or TRBV12-4 and J usage is TRBJ2-1; tentatively, D is TRBD2 (6 bases). This CDR3 contains 11 residues. Trimming took off 7 bases at V and 10 bases at J, with 11 bases between the two ends. The CDR3 DNA sequence: TGTGCCAGCAAACTGGGGAGGGAGCAGTTCTTC. Translated, it gives CASKLGREQFF.

The gene calls are TRBV6-1 and TRBJ1-1; D remains unclear. CDR1 MNHNS and CDR2 SASEGT come from the germline V gene. The CDR3 covers 13 residues. V was cut by 5 bases and J by 0 bases, with 7 bases left in between. CDR3 bases: TGTGCCAGCAGTACGCGGGTGAACACTGAAGCTTTCTTT. Amino acids: CASSTRVNTEAFF.

This rearrangement joins TRBV5-1 to TRBJ2-5; 7 nucleotides line up with TRBD1. Germline V gene lookup returns CDR1 SGHRS and CDR2 YFSETQ. The ends lost 7 bases at V and 5 bases at J; junction bases unmatched: 11. This CDR3 contains 14 residues. CDR3 loop: CASGKGASEETQYF. CDR3 DNA sequence: TGCGCCAGCGGGAAGGGGGCTTCGGAGGAGACCCAGTACTTC.

This clonotype was counted ten times or more. This chain connects TRBV11-2 to TRBJ2-2; D perhaps matches TRBD2 (5 bases). Trimming took 1 base from V and 6 from J, leaving 12 bases between them. In germline, CDR1 is SGHAT, CDR2 FQNNGV. This CDR3 region has 15 residues. CDR3 coding DNA: TGTGCCAGCAGCTTAGGGACGGGAAGGGCCGGGGAGCTGTTTTTT. Encoded protein: CASSLGTGRAGELFF.

This clonotype was counted at least ten times. The chain is built from TRBV4-2 and TRBJ1-5; 8 positions agree with TRBD1. The CDR3 consists of 15 residues. CDR1 and CDR2 (germline): LGHNA, YNFKEQ. Trimming at V came to 4 bases and at J to 4 bases, leaving 6 bases not matched to a gene. CDR3 residues: CASSPGQETNQPQHF. The CDR3, as DNA: TGTGCCAGCAGCCCGGGACAGGAGACTAATCAGCCCCAGCATTTT.

Regarding this clonotype: A much more abundant neighbour one base away suggests this may be a read error. The rearrangement uses TRBV30 and TRBJ2-2, with 7 bases matching TRBD1. The CDR3 is 12 amino acids. The germline gives CDR1 GTSNPN, CDR2 SVGIG (reference sequence). The CDR3, as DNA: TGTGCCTGGAGAAGGGGGCCCGGGGAGCTGGTTTTT. Its protein is CAWRRGPGELVF.

This clonotype was seen repeatedly, ten times or more. This rearrangement joins TRBV5-1 to TRBJ1-2; D is uncertain. Germline V lookup: CDR1 SGHRS, CDR2 YFSETQ. V lost 3 bases to trimming and J lost 1 base, with 16 bases between them. The length of the CDR3 is 16 residues. The CDR3 here is CASSSFSVDGNYGYTF. The CDR3 DNA is TGCGCCAGCAGCTCATTTAGCGTGGATGGTAACTATGGCTACACCTTC.

The chain uses TRBV19 and TRBJ1-5; 10 positions match TRBD1. The CDR3 runs to 15 residues. The V segment lost 3 bases and the J segment 3 bases; nucleotides outside the gene matches: 2. Per germline, CDR1 LNHDA and CDR2 SQIVND (reference sequence). The CDR3 sequence: CASSIGQGDNQPQHF. DNA of the CDR3: TGTGCCAGTAGTATTGGACAGGGGGACAATCAGCCCCAGCATTTT.

On this clonotype itself: A read error may account for a junction end that differs from germline. CDR3 bases: TGTGCCAGCACTTTAACCCGCGGGAGTTTTACCGGGGAGCTGTTTTTT. Translation: CASTLTRGSFTGELFF. The chain couples TRBV12-3 or TRBV12-4 to TRBJ2-2; 7 bases fit TRBD2. This CDR3 is built from 16 residues.

This clonotype appeared many times. The chain uses TRBV5-6 and TRBJ2-1; 7 bases are shared with TRBD2. The CDR3 has 14 amino acids. The V and J ends lost 4 bases and 8 bases, in that order; junction bases with no gene match: 9. Germline-derived CDR1 and CDR2 are SGHDT and YYEEEE. This CDR3 reads CASSPRWTSDEQFF. DNA of the CDR3: TGTGCCAGCAGCCCGAGGTGGACTAGTGATGAGCAGTTCTTC.

This clonotype was counted ten times or more. The chain recombines TRBV20-1 with TRBJ2-5; 11 nucleotides agree with TRBD1. Germline V gene sequence: CDR1 DFQATT, CDR2 SNEGSKA (reference sequence). The CDR3 totals 16 residues. Trimming took 1 base from V and 4 from J; bases not matched to a gene: 8. Here the CDR3 DNA reads TGCAGTGCTAGAGGAATCGTGGGACAGGGGGGAGAGACCCAGTACTTC. This codes for CSARGIVGQGGETQYF.

The table lists this clonotype with many counts. The chain couples TRBV10-1 to TRBJ2-3; 16 nucleotides line up with TRBD2. CDR1 and CDR2 (germline): WNHNN, SYGVQD (reference sequence). V was clipped by 10 bases and J by 4 bases; unmatched bases: 5. The length of the CDR3 is 15 residues. CDR3 sequence reads: CATPGLAGGPDTQYF. The CDR3 DNA reads as TGCGCCACCCCGGGACTAGCGGGAGGGCCAGATACGCAGTATTTT.

This clonotype was seen only a few times. CDR3 sequence reads: CASQTGAMNTGELFF. The CDR3 DNA reads as TGTGCCAGCCAGACAGGGGCGATGAACACCGGGGAGCTGTTTTTT. The chain recombines TRBV2 with TRBJ2-2, with TRBD1 matching over 8 bases. CDR3 length: 15 residues. The V gene end was trimmed by 8 bases and the J gene end by 1 base; junction bases not matched to a gene: 6. Germline CDR1 is SNHLY and CDR2 is FYNNEI.

This clonotype was observed many times. The chain is built from TRBV2 and TRBJ1-4; D uncertain. The CDR3 extends over 14 amino acids. The V gene's germline CDR1 is SNHLY and CDR2 FYNNEI. Trimming took off 3 bases at V and 4 bases at J, with 9 bases between the two ends. The CDR3 DNA reads TGTGCCAGCAGTGAGGCACGAAATAATGAAAAACTGTTTTTT. Protein product: CASSEARNNEKLFF.

The table lists this clonotype with a few counts. V usage is TRBV5-1 and J usage is TRBJ2-1, with 9 bases that match TRBD1. CDR1 is SGHRS, CDR2 YFSETQ, per germline. V trimming: 2 bases; J trimming: 5 bases; junction bases outside the gene matches: 2. The CDR3 covers 14 residues. In nucleotides, the CDR3 is TGCGCCAGCAGCTTAAGGACAGGGGACAATGAGCAGTTCTTC. Encoded protein: CASSLRTGDNEQFF.

This clonotype has a count of ten or more. The V call is TRBV18, the J call TRBJ2-7; D remains ambiguous. The CDR3 has 13 residues. With 3 bases removed from V and 3 bases from J, the gap between germline ends came to 9 bases. Germline values: CDR1 KGHSH, CDR2 LQKENI. CDR3 sequence (DNA): TGTGCCAGCTCACCGGCAGTCAACTACGAGCAGTACTTC. It translates to CASSPAVNYEQYF.

In the case of this clonotype: A clone one base away is much larger, so this may be a read error. The V call is TRBV5-1, the J call TRBJ1-2; the match to TRBD1 covers 9 bases. This CDR3 is 13 amino acids long. Per the germline V gene, CDR1 is SGHRS and CDR2 is YFSETQ. Here the CDR3 DNA reads TGCACCAGCAGCCTGGGACAGGGAAAGAGCTACACCTTC. Amino acid sequence: CTSSLGQGKSYTF. The full variable domain, with the rest looked up from reference TRBV5-1 and TRBJ1-2, is KAGVTQTPRYLIKTRGQQVTLSCSPISGHRSVSWYQQTPGQGLQFLFEYFSETQRNKGNFPGRFSGRQFSNSRSEMNVSTLELGDSALYLCTSSLGQGKSYTFGSGTRLTVV.

This clonotype was detected many times. The chain employs TRBV3-1 and TRBJ2-5; a possible D gene is TRBD1 (5 bases). The germline gives CDR1 LGHDT, CDR2 YNNKEL (reference sequence). Trimming took off 2 bases at V and 1 base at J, with 11 bases between the two ends. The CDR3 has 15 amino acids. DNA of the CDR3: TGTGCCAGCAGCCAATCCTCAGGGTTCCAAGAGACCCAGTACTTC. Amino acids: CASSQSSGFQETQYF.

This clonotype has at least ten counts. The gene calls are TRBV20-1 and TRBJ2-7; 15 bases align to TRBD2. Per germline, CDR1 DFQATT and CDR2 SNEGSKA (reference sequence). Trimming took 5 bases from V and 7 from J; bases not matched to a gene: 6. The CDR3 runs to 14 residues. In DNA, the CDR3 is TGCAGTGCTCGGACTAGCGGGAGGGCCGGGGAGCAGTACTTC. It encodes CSARTSGRAGEQYF.

V usage is TRBV6-1 and J usage is TRBJ2-5; D might be TRBD2 (5 bases). The V and J ends lost 6 bases and 11 bases respectively, with 16 bases between them. The CDR3 length is 12 residues. Germline V gene lookup returns CDR1 MNHNS and CDR2 SASEGT. The CDR3 sequence is CASRTSERTQYF. The DNA for the CDR3 is TGTGCCAGCAGGACCTCAGAGCGGACGCAGTACTTC.

Many counts were recorded for this clonotype. V gene TRBV20-1 combines with J gene TRBJ2-7, with 12 positions matching TRBD2. Germline CDR1 and CDR2: DFQATT and SNEGSKA (reference sequence). V dropped 3 bases and J dropped 6; count of bases not matched to a gene: 15. This CDR3 is 17 amino acids long. In nucleotides, the CDR3 is TGCAGTGCTAGGAGGGGACTAGCGGGCCCGTCGGCTACCGAGCAGTACTTC. Translated, it gives CSARRGLAGPSATEQYF.

This clonotype was picked up a small number of times. The V and J genes are TRBV18 and TRBJ2-2, with 8 bases fitting TRBD2. The length of the CDR3 is 18 residues. The junction had 10 bases not matched to a gene; V was cut back by 3 bases and J by 1 base. Looked up from germline, CDR1 is KGHSH and CDR2 is LQKENI. In nucleotides, the CDR3 is TGTGCCAGCTCACCCCCGGTCGGTAGCGGGGAGAACACCGGGGAGCTGTTTTTT. Translation: CASSPPVGSGENTGELFF.

This clonotype showed up just once. The rearrangement joins TRBV20-1 to TRBJ2-3; D may be TRBD2 (5 bases). Trimming took off 3 bases at V and 4 bases at J, with 14 bases between the two ends. This CDR3 has 14 amino acids. Germline V lookup: CDR1 DFQATT, CDR2 SNEGSKA (reference sequence). CDR3 DNA: TGCAGTGCTAGCCCCCTCACTAGGGCAGATACGCAGTATTTT. Translation gives CSASPLTRADTQYF.

There are many counts of this clonotype. The chain has TRBV11-3 and TRBJ2-3; 7 nucleotides agree with TRBD1. V gave up 4 bases and J gave up 6 bases; unmatched junction bases: 10. Germline V CDR1 and CDR2: SGHNT, YENEEA. This CDR3 is built from 15 residues. CDR3 nucleotides: TGTGCCAGCAGCTCCAGGGGGAGTTTTATGGATACGCAGTATTTT. This encodes CASSSRGSFMDTQYF.

This clonotype has just a few counts. The rearrangement uses TRBV4-2 and TRBJ2-1; no clear D. Germline CDR1 reads LGHNA; CDR2 reads YNFKEQ. This CDR3 contains 16 residues. Trimming cost V 3 bases and J 5 bases, with 17 bases left between them. The CDR3 DNA reads TGTGCCAGCAGCCAGGAAAACAGTGGGCTACACAATGAGCAGTTCTTC. It encodes CASSQENSGLHNEQFF.

This clonotype was counted ten times or more. The gene calls are TRBV2 and TRBJ2-1; possibly TRBD2 for D (6 bases). Germline V gene data show CDR1 as SNHLY and CDR2 as FYNNEI. Trimming removed 2 bases from V and 5 bases from J, with 16 bases in between. The CDR3 is 16 residues long. CDR3 residues: CASSESGTDFHNEQFF. Here the CDR3 DNA reads TGTGCCAGCAGTGAATCCGGGACTGACTTCCACAATGAGCAGTTCTTC.

At least ten counts were recorded for this clonotype. The chain links TRBV5-1 to TRBJ2-3, with 11 bases that match TRBD2. The CDR3 loop spans 17 amino acids. From germline, CDR1 is SGHRS and CDR2 YFSETQ. After removal of 0 bases from V and 6 bases from J, the junction contained 9 bases not matched to a gene. CDR3 protein: CASSLAPLAGGSDTQYF. The CDR3 nucleotides are TGCGCCAGCAGCTTGGCCCCTCTAGCGGGAGGCTCGGATACGCAGTATTTT.

This clonotype was recorded at least ten times. The CDR3 nucleotides are TGTGCCAGAGGGGAGACAGGGAAAGGCCCCTACGAGCAGTACTTC. Its translation: CARGETGKGPYEQYF. This sequence joins TRBV2 and TRBJ2-7; 7 nucleotides line up with TRBD1. The CDR3 contains 15 residues. V was clipped by 9 bases and J by 2 bases; unmatched bases: 13. Germline V lookup: CDR1 SNHLY, CDR2 FYNNEI.

There are many counts of this clonotype. This rearrangement joins TRBV3-1 to TRBJ1-6; 7 nucleotides agree with TRBD1. The length of the CDR3 is 19 residues. V lost 0 bases to trimming and J lost 5 bases; unmatched junction nucleotides: 13. The germline V gene has CDR1 LGHDT and CDR2 YNNKEL (reference sequence). CDR3 sequence reads: CASSQDGPHQQGNNSPLHF. CDR3 sequence (DNA): TGTGCCAGCAGCCAAGATGGACCCCACCAACAGGGGAATAATTCACCCCTCCACTTT.

This clonotype has a handful of counts. V gene TRBV20-1 combines with J gene TRBJ2-2, with 9 bases that match TRBD1. The CDR3 length is 15 residues. V lost 2 bases, J lost 2 bases, and 3 bases stayed unmatched. Germline CDR1 DFQATT, CDR2 SNEGSKA (reference sequence). Here the CDR3 reads CSARSGQGNTGELFF. For the CDR3, the DNA is TGCAGTGCTAGATCGGGACAGGGAAACACCGGGGAGCTGTTTTTT.